These 9 T cell receptor beta chains came from one sample sequenced in a study of response to subunit inactivated influenza vaccine. A single record per CDR3 protein comes from TCRdb applying MiXCR to the RT-PCR reads. The table records about 580,000 distinct CDR3 sequences, around 13% of them present only once. The material was PBMCs from blood, obtained approximately 12 days after vaccination. All receptors derive from a man aged 50-59 years who received an inactivated influenza vaccine.

V and J are TRBV20-1 and TRBJ2-7; D gene uncertain. The CDR3 totals 14 residues. The germline V and J ends were trimmed by 5 bases and 2 bases, with 16 bases remaining between them. Germline CDR1 and CDR2: DFQATT and SNEGSKA (reference sequence). Here the CDR3 reads CSASRTAVPYEQYF. DNA for the CDR3: TGCAGTGCTTCCCGGACCGCCGTACCCTACGAGCAGTACTTC.

This clonotype has more than one count but fewer than ten. CDR3 nucleotides: TGTGCCAGCAGCTTAGTATCCGCTACCTACGAGCAGTACTTC. Its protein is CASSLVSATYEQYF. The chain recombines TRBV11-2 with TRBJ2-7; D not certain. Germline CDR1 is SGHAT and CDR2 is FQNNGV. The V end lost 1 base, the J end lost 2 bases, and 9 bases lay between the germline ends. The CDR3 is 14 residues long.

This chain uses TRBV2 with TRBJ1-5; TRBD1 aligns across 7 bases. Unmatched junction bases numbered 5, after V lost 2 bases and J lost 7 bases. CDR1 and CDR2 (germline): SNHLY, FYNNEI. The CDR3 loop spans 14 amino acids. Written as DNA, the CDR3 is TGTGCCAGCAGTGAAATGACAGGGAGGCAGCCCCAGCATTTT. This sequence encodes CASSEMTGRQPQHF.

This chain uses TRBV10-3 with TRBJ1-1; a possible D gene is TRBD1 (6 bases). V shed 11 bases and J shed 1 base, with 14 bases lying between them. CDR1 ENHRY and CDR2 SYGVKD come from the germline V gene. The CDR3 contains 13 residues. CDR3 residues: CAANRAPNTEAFF. Here the CDR3 DNA reads TGTGCCGCGAACAGGGCCCCGAACACTGAAGCTTTCTTT.

This clonotype was counted ten times or more. The gene calls are TRBV29-1 and TRBJ2-1, with D possibly matching TRBD2 (6 bases). V lost 5 bases and J lost 3, with 8 bases in between. CDR1 is SQVTM, CDR2 ANQGSEA, per germline. The CDR3 runs to 12 residues. CDR3 loop: CSVSGGYNEQFF. For the CDR3, the DNA is TGCAGCGTTTCCGGGGGCTACAATGAGCAGTTCTTC.

The table lists this clonotype with a few counts. The chain has TRBV10-3 and TRBJ2-4; D gene unclear. Trimming pared 3 bases from V and 0 bases from J, leaving 6 bases between. The CDR3 loop spans 14 amino acids. Looked up from germline, CDR1 is ENHRY and CDR2 is SYGVKD. The CDR3 reads CAISDSIAKNIQYF. DNA for the CDR3: TGTGCCATCAGTGATAGTATAGCCAAAAACATTCAGTACTTC.

The V gene is TRBV20-1, the J gene TRBJ2-7; D could derive from TRBD1 or TRBD2 (5 bases each). This CDR3 spans 13 amino acids. With 1 base removed from V and 7 bases from J, the gap between germline ends came to 14 bases. The V gene's germline CDR1 is DFQATT and CDR2 SNEGSKA (reference sequence). CDR3 bases: TGCAGTGCTAGAGTGGGGGTTATAGAAGAGCAGTACTTC. Residues: CSARVGVIEEQYF.

This clonotype was recorded a few times. This chain uses TRBV20-1 with TRBJ2-3; 9 nucleotides align to TRBD1. Germline values: CDR1 DFQATT, CDR2 SNEGSKA (reference sequence). The ends lost 6 bases at V and 4 bases at J; junction bases unmatched: 8. This CDR3 spans 14 amino acids. The CDR3 loop reads CSAAPGQGADTQYF. CDR3 in DNA: TGCAGTGCAGCCCCGGGACAGGGCGCAGATACGCAGTATTTT.

This chain joins TRBV27 and TRBJ2-3; D possibly corresponds to TRBD1 (5 bases). The CDR3 is 15 residues long. Trimming pared 6 bases from V and 5 bases from J, leaving 18 bases between. The germline V gene has CDR1 MNHEY and CDR2 SMNVEV (reference sequence). The CDR3 DNA follows: TGTGCCAGCAGGGACATGGGCCCACATATAGATACGCAGTATTTT. This translates into CASRDMGPHIDTQYF.